Listed here is a single T cell receptor beta chain. This sample was taken from a study of blood T cell repertoires in COVID-19. Clones were sequenced by immunoSEQ multiplex PCR, and TCRdb holds only the in-frame ones, with some missing. The sample contains around 89,000 clones, around 88% of which appear only once. This receptor was taken from a man between 60 and 70 years old with acute or convalescent COVID-19. Sequencing used peripheral blood.

CDR3 loop: CASSLRGSRTNEKLFF. CDR3 nucleotide sequence: TGTGCCAGCAGCCTCAGAGGGTCCCGCACTAATGAAAAACTGTTTTTT. The genes are TRBV3-1 (or the pseudogene TRBV3-2) and TRBJ1-4, with D unclear. The CDR3 has 16 amino acids. V was trimmed by 4 bases and J by 2 bases, leaving 14 bases between them. Germline assignment: CDR1 LGHDT and CDR2 YNNKEL (reference sequence).